Each of the 14 T cell receptor beta chains below was sequenced from the same sample in a study of blood T cell repertoires in COVID-19. The table came from immunoSEQ multiplex PCR; TCRdb's copy has only in-frame clones and leaves some out. The data show 150,000 to 200,000 clones, roughly 84% seen once. The sequencing sample was made of PBMCs or T cells enriched from blood (not recorded which). These receptors were obtained from a woman between 45 and 65 years old who had recovered from COVID-19.

Written as DNA, the CDR3 is TGTGCCAGCAGTTTACCCGCGACTAGCTCCTACGAGCAGTACTTC. Translating it yields CASSLPATSSYEQYF. V and J are TRBV28 and TRBJ2-7, with a possible D match to TRBD2 (6 bases). Trimming stripped 2 bases from V and 0 bases from J, with 11 bases between. In germline, CDR1 is MDHEN, CDR2 SYDVKM. This CDR3 spans 15 amino acids.

The V and J genes are TRBV9 and TRBJ2-3; 14 bases map to TRBD2. V dropped 3 bases and J dropped 4; count of bases not matched to a gene: 4. The CDR3 runs 16 residues. The germline V gene has CDR1 SGDLS and CDR2 YYNGEE. The CDR3 sequence: CASSEGLAGAPDTQYF. CDR3 in DNA: TGTGCCAGCAGCGAGGGACTAGCGGGAGCCCCAGATACGCAGTATTTT. The full variable domain, in which reference TRBV9 and TRBJ2-3 provide the parts outside the CDR3, is DSGVTQTPKHLITATGQRVTLRCSPRSGDLSVYWYQQSLDQGLQFLIQYYNGEERAKGNILERFSAQQFPDLHSELNLSSLELGDSALYFCASSEGLAGAPDTQYFGPGTRLTVL.

The chain carries TRBV5-1 and TRBJ2-1, with 8 bases that match TRBD2. V lost 0 bases to trimming and J lost 7 bases; unmatched junction nucleotides: 6. CDR3 length: 15 amino acids. The germline V gene encodes CDR1 SGHRS and CDR2 YFSETQ. Written as DNA, the CDR3 is TGCGCCAGCAGCTTGGCAGCGGGGGTTTGGAATGAGCAGTTCTTC. The encoded protein is CASSLAAGVWNEQFF.

This chain joins TRBV13 and TRBJ1-2, with D uncertain. CDR1 PRHDT and CDR2 FYEKMQ come from the germline V gene (reference sequence). The CDR3 sequence is 14 residues long. The ends were cut back, 7 bases at V and 3 bases at J, with 15 bases in the middle. In DNA, the CDR3 is TGTGCCAGCAACCCCCCGGGAAAGGACTATGGCTACACCTTC. Amino acid sequence: CASNPPGKDYGYTF.

This clone occurred once. The chain joins TRBV27 to TRBJ1-4, with TRBD1 matching over 7 bases. The CDR3 length is 15 residues. The trim removed 6 bases at V and 3 bases at J, leaving 7 bases unmatched. CDR1 and CDR2 from the germline V gene are MNHEY and SMNVEV (reference sequence). CDR3 coding DNA: TGTGCCAGCAGGTCTACCGGGACAGCTAATGAAAAACTGTTTTTT. It translates to CASRSTGTANEKLFF.

V usage is TRBV11-3 and J usage is TRBJ1-1; perhaps TRBD1 as D (5 bases). With 5 bases removed from V and 0 bases from J, the gap between germline ends came to 16 bases. Germline CDR1 and CDR2: SGHNT and YENEEA. This CDR3 comprises 16 residues. CDR3 amino acids: CASSPVTGYMNTEAFF. CDR3 in DNA: TGTGCCAGCAGCCCAGTAACAGGATACATGAACACTGAAGCTTTCTTT.

V gene TRBV5-1 combines with J gene TRBJ2-2, with 7 bases lining up with TRBD2. Germline V lookup: CDR1 SGHRS, CDR2 YFSETQ. The CDR3 consists of 16 residues. The V segment lost 2 bases and the J segment 6 bases; nucleotides outside the gene matches: 10. In DNA form, the CDR3 reads TGCGCCAGCAGCTTCCACGGACTAGGGGAGCCCGGGGAGCTGTTTTTT. As protein: CASSFHGLGEPGELFF. Complete variable domain (other parts from reference TRBV5-1 and TRBJ2-2): KAGVTQTPRYLIKTRGQQVTLSCSPISGHRSVSWYQQTPGQGLQFLFEYFSETQRNKGNFPGRFSGRQFSNSRSEMNVSTLELGDSALYLCASSFHGLGEPGELFFGEGSRLTVL.

The chain joins TRBV2 to TRBJ2-5; weak D call: TRBD2 (7 bases). V was clipped by 1 base and J by 6 bases, with 15 bases between them. Germline CDR1 and CDR2: SNHLY and FYNNEI. The CDR3 consists of 15 residues. CDR3: CASSEDAGARKTQYF. The CDR3 DNA reads as TGTGCCAGCAGTGAAGATGCGGGGGCGAGAAAGACCCAGTACTTC.

The V and J genes are TRBV4-3 and TRBJ1-6, with D unclear. The ends were cut back, 4 bases at V and 6 bases at J, with 19 bases in the middle. The CDR3 spans 17 residues. Germline CDR1 and CDR2: LGHNA and YSLEER. CDR3 in DNA: TGCGCCAGCAGCCGCGAACGAGGCGGGGTTCCTAATTCACCCCTCCACTTT. As protein: CASSRERGGVPNSPLHF.

In this sample, this clone turned up a few times. V and J are TRBV14 and TRBJ1-1; TRBD1 matches 7 bases. The CDR3 consists of 15 residues. Trimming removed 5 bases from V and 2 bases from J; junction bases left unmatched: 8. Germline V gives CDR1 SGHDN, CDR2 FVKESK. CDR3 nucleotide sequence: TGTGCCAGCAGCTTACCCGGGACAGCCAACACTGAAGCTTTCTTT. Its translation is CASSLPGTANTEAFF.

J is TRBJ2-4 and V is TRBV29-1; D unclear. The CDR3 is made up of 11 amino acids. CDR1 and CDR2 (germline): SQVTM, ANQGSEA. Trimming stripped 2 bases from V and 8 bases from J, with 7 bases between. The CDR3 region has the DNA TGCAGCGTTGAAATCCAGGACATTCAGTACTTC. Translated, it gives CSVEIQDIQYF.

This chain joins TRBV4-3 and TRBJ2-7, with TRBD2 matching 8 bases. Germline CDR1 reads LGHNA; CDR2 reads YSLEER. The junction had 11 bases not matched to a gene; V was cut back by 5 bases and J by 2 bases. There are 16 residues in the CDR3. CDR3 sequence (DNA): TGCGCCAGCAGCATGCTTACTAGCGGAAAGACCTACGAGCAGTACTTC. Amino acid sequence: CASSMLTSGKTYEQYF.

This chain joins TRBV28 and TRBJ2-1; 7 bases line up with TRBD1. Germline CDR1 reads MDHEN; CDR2 reads SYDVKM. CDR3 length: 15 amino acids. J gave up 1 base and V 4 bases, and 4 bases lay outside the gene matches. The CDR3 DNA reads TGTGCCAGCAGTTCACAGGGGAGATCCTACAATGAGCAGTTCTTC. Its protein is CASSSQGRSYNEQFF.

This chain uses TRBV9 with TRBJ2-3; D is possibly TRBD1 (5 bases). CDR3 length: 13 amino acids. Looked up from germline, CDR1 is SGDLS and CDR2 is YYNGEE. The V end was cut by 0 bases, the J end by 7 bases, with 9 bases between. In DNA form, the CDR3 reads TGTGCCAGCAGCGTAGATATGGACAATACGCAGTATTTT. Encoded protein: CASSVDMDNTQYF.